A single sample gave rise to the 26 T cell receptor beta chains below, sequenced in a study of radiation and T cells in renal cell carcinoma. Documented time point: blood 4 weeks post-SBRT, at nephrectomy. Regarding treatment: 15 Gy SBRT to primary tumor, nephrectomy 4 weeks later. Generated by immunoSEQ multiplex PCR, the TCRdb table keeps only in-frame clones and is missing some. The repertoire includes some 150,000 clones, 80% to 90% of them detected once, and under 20% sits in the top ten. The input for sequencing was blood, taken from a patient whose treatment included radiotherapy and nephrectomy. These TCRs come from a woman between 45 and 65 years old with renal cell carcinoma.

The chain recombines TRBV9 with TRBJ2-5; no clear D. The length of the CDR3 is 14 residues. Per the germline V gene, CDR1 is SGDLS and CDR2 is YYNGEE. V lost 4 bases and J lost 1, with 11 bases in between. The CDR3 loop reads CASSPNPSQETQYF. Written as DNA, the CDR3 is TGTGCCAGCAGCCCGAACCCCTCCCAAGAGACCCAGTACTTC.

The genes are TRBV2 and TRBJ2-1; 9 bases match TRBD1. The germline V gene has CDR1 SNHLY and CDR2 FYNNEI. CDR3 length equals 13 residues. V trimming: 8 bases; J trimming: 9 bases; junction bases outside the gene matches: 8. CDR3 sequence (DNA): TGTGCCAGCCGTAGGGACAGGGTCGGTGAGCAGTTCTTC. It specifies CASRRDRVGEQFF.

The J gene is TRBJ2-5, the V gene TRBV6-5; TRBD2 might be the D (6 bases). V was pared by 4 bases and J by 3 bases, with 12 bases between. The CDR3 spans 14 residues. CDR1 is MNHEY, CDR2 SVGAGI, per germline. As DNA, the CDR3 is TGTGCCAGCAGTTCGCACGGGGGAGAAGAGACCCAGTACTTC. This translates into CASSSHGGEETQYF.

V and J are TRBV4-3 and TRBJ1-2, with 10 nucleotides matching TRBD1. The CDR3 consists of 16 residues. Looked up from germline, CDR1 is LGHNA and CDR2 is YSLEER. With V trimmed by 0 bases and J by 2 bases, 3 bases remained unmatched. The CDR3 DNA follows: TGCGCCAGCAGCCAAGATTTGGGACAGGGGAACTATGGCTACACCTTC. Encoded protein: CASSQDLGQGNYGYTF.

The chain carries TRBV7-2 and TRBJ1-1; D may be TRBD1 (6 bases). V was trimmed by 4 bases and J by 4 bases, leaving 16 bases between them. Germline CDR1 and CDR2: SGHTA and FQGNSA. The CDR3 is 15 residues long. Written as DNA, the CDR3 is TGTGCCAGCAGCTACCTGACAGGCAGGGGCACTGAAGCTTTCTTT. This sequence encodes CASSYLTGRGTEAFF.

The chain has TRBV28 and TRBJ1-4, with D maybe TRBD1 (5 bases). The CDR3 consists of 14 residues. Germline CDR1 MDHEN, CDR2 SYDVKM. Trimming took off 10 bases at V and 9 bases at J, with 21 bases between the two ends. CDR3 sequence (DNA): TGTGCCACCCACAGAAGGCAGGGCAGTAAAAAACTGTTTTTT. Its protein product is CATHRRQGSKKLFF.

The chain has TRBV9 and TRBJ2-3; D gene uncertain. The CDR3 contains 15 residues. The ends were cut back, 1 base at V and 0 bases at J, with 9 bases in the middle. From germline, CDR1 is SGDLS and CDR2 YYNGEE. Here the CDR3 DNA reads TGTGCCAGCAGCGTATCCAGCCATAGCACAGATACGCAGTATTTT. Residues: CASSVSSHSTDTQYF.

Only a few counts were recorded for this clone. This chain connects TRBV25-1 to TRBJ2-6; D assignment may be TRBD1 or TRBD2 (5 bases each). V was shortened by 1 base and J by 1 base, with 8 bases between the two germline ends. This CDR3 spans 16 amino acids. Germline V gene data show CDR1 as MGHDK and CDR2 as SYGVNS. The CDR3 bases are TGTGCCAGCAGTGAATTGGGGGAATCTGGGGCCAACGTCCTGACTTTC. Translating gives CASSELGESGANVLTF.

The gene calls are TRBV7-9 and TRBJ2-5; D unresolved. V dropped 5 bases and J dropped 0 bases, with 10 bases sitting between them. The CDR3 runs 14 residues. The germline V gene encodes CDR1 SEHNR and CDR2 FQNEAQ (reference sequence). CDR3 nucleotide sequence: TGTGCCAGCAGCACCCAGCAGTACCAAGAGACCCAGTACTTC. It is translated as CASSTQQYQETQYF.

This chain links TRBV18 with TRBJ2-3; D may be TRBD1 (6 bases). This CDR3 has 13 amino acids. Germline-derived CDR1 and CDR2 are KGHSH and LQKENI. V was trimmed by 5 bases and J by 4 bases, leaving 10 bases between them. This chain's CDR3 is CASSTGFADTQYF. The CDR3 nucleotides are TGTGCCAGCTCAACAGGGTTCGCAGATACGCAGTATTTT.

CDR3: CASSVGTRRGTQYF. CDR3 DNA: TGTGCCAGCAGCGTCGGGACCCGGAGGGGTACGCAGTATTTT. The chain joins TRBV9 to TRBJ2-3; tentative D call: TRBD2 (6 bases). Germline CDR1 and CDR2: SGDLS and YYNGEE. This CDR3 is built from 14 residues. V gave up 2 bases and J gave up 8 bases, with 15 bases separating them.

This rearrangement joins TRBV7-9 to TRBJ1-2, with a possible D match to TRBD1 (5 bases). The length of the CDR3 is 15 residues. Germline V gives CDR1 SEHNR, CDR2 FQNEAQ (reference sequence). V lost 4 bases, J lost 0 bases, and 12 bases lay in between. CDR3 in amino acids: CASSWGTEANYGYTF. CDR3 DNA: TGTGCCAGCAGCTGGGGGACTGAAGCTAACTATGGCTACACCTTC.

This chain links TRBV10-1 with TRBJ2-7; TRBD1 matches at 7 bases. The CDR3 has 14 residues. Germline loops: CDR1 WNHNN, CDR2 SYGVQD (reference sequence). V lost 2 bases to trimming and J lost 1 base; unmatched junction nucleotides: 2. CDR3 nucleotides: TGCGCCAGCAGTGAGAGGGACAGTTCCTACGAGCAGTACTTC. This sequence encodes CASSERDSSYEQYF.

This chain uses TRBV28 with TRBJ2-1; possible D gene TRBD2, 6 bases. V lost 7 bases to trimming and J lost 2 bases, with 15 bases between them. Per the germline V gene, CDR1 is MDHEN and CDR2 is SYDVKM. The length of the CDR3 is 15 residues. CDR3 region: CASISPGEAYNEQFF. CDR3 in DNA: TGTGCCAGCATTTCGCCGGGGGAGGCCTACAATGAGCAGTTCTTC. The full variable domain, completed using reference TRBV28 and TRBJ2-1, is DVKVTQSSRYLVKRTGEKVFLECVQDMDHENMFWYRQDPGLGLRLIYFSYDVKMKEKGDIPEGYSVSREKKERFSLILESASTNQTSMYLCASISPGEAYNEQFFGPGTRLTVL.

This chain joins TRBV6-5 and TRBJ2-3; TRBD1 matches 10 bases. The CDR3 is 14 amino acids. Germline assignment: CDR1 MNHEY and CDR2 SVGAGI. With 5 bases clipped from V and 4 bases from J, the junction kept 3 bases outside the gene matches. The CDR3 loop is CASSDRGPPDTQYF. CDR3 sequence (DNA): TGTGCCAGCAGTGACAGGGGGCCCCCAGATACGCAGTATTTT.

This clone was seen a handful of times. Other DNA variants within this sample encode the same CDR3. The chain combines TRBV5-1 with TRBJ1-1, with a possible D match to TRBD1 (5 bases). CDR1 is SGHRS and CDR2 is YFSETQ in the germline V gene. The CDR3 sequence is 15 residues long. Trimming stripped 0 bases from V and 0 bases from J, with 9 bases between. Here the CDR3 reads CASSLDGGVNTEAFF. The CDR3 DNA is TGCGCCAGCAGCTTGGATGGGGGGGTGAACACTGAAGCTTTCTTT.

The chain has TRBV7-2 and TRBJ1-4; D remains unclear. The germline V and J ends were trimmed by 1 base and 8 bases, with 11 bases remaining between them. The V gene's germline CDR1 is SGHTA and CDR2 FQGNSA. This CDR3 has 14 residues. The CDR3 loop reads CASSLVRPGEKLFF. The CDR3 DNA sequence: TGTGCCAGCAGCTTAGTAAGGCCAGGAGAAAAACTGTTTTTT.

V gene TRBV5-3 combines with J gene TRBJ2-5; D gene unclear. TRBV5-3 falls under the ORF class, with uncertain function. CDR3 length equals 12 residues. Trimming stripped 6 bases from V and 3 bases from J, with 9 bases between. CDR3 region: CARTRTKETQYF. The CDR3 DNA follows: TGTGCCAGAACCAGGACGAAAGAGACCCAGTACTTC.

The CDR3 DNA follows: TGTGCCAGCAGCTCATCCCAGGGGCTTAATGAAAAACTGTTTTTT. Translated, it gives CASSSSQGLNEKLFF. V usage is TRBV28 and J usage is TRBJ1-4; possibly TRBD1 for D (6 bases). The CDR3 contains 15 residues. CDR1 is MDHEN, CDR2 SYDVKM, per germline. Trimming pared 6 bases from V and 4 bases from J, leaving 15 bases between.

The chain combines TRBV7-2 with TRBJ1-6; D possibly corresponds to TRBD1 (5 bases). Germline V CDR1 and CDR2: SGHTA, FQGNSA. With 3 bases removed from V and 10 bases from J, the gap between germline ends came to 19 bases. The CDR3 is 16 residues long. CDR3 in DNA: TGTGCCAGCAGCTTGGGGGGGGGACCGAAAATATCACCCCTCCACTTT. It specifies CASSLGGGPKISPLHF.

The chain recombines TRBV18 with TRBJ2-7; no reliable D call. The CDR3 is made up of 13 amino acids. V shed 4 bases and J shed 5 bases, with 12 bases lying between them. CDR1 is KGHSH, CDR2 LQKENI, per germline. In DNA form, the CDR3 reads TGTGCCAGCTCACAAGCTCACCCTAACGAGCAGTACTTC. Amino acid sequence: CASSQAHPNEQYF.

The chain uses TRBV7-2 and TRBJ2-5; weak D call: TRBD2 (6 bases). The germline gives CDR1 SGHTA, CDR2 FQGNSA. This CDR3 spans 13 amino acids. V was clipped by 4 bases and J by 2 bases, with 8 bases between them. CDR3 amino acids: CASSSGRQETQYF. The CDR3 nucleotides are TGTGCCAGCAGCTCGGGGAGGCAAGAGACCCAGTACTTC.

The chain combines TRBV9 with TRBJ1-2; D is unclear. Germline V gene data show CDR1 as SGDLS and CDR2 as YYNGEE. The CDR3 runs 15 residues. V lost 2 bases and J 2 bases, leaving 13 bases between the germline ends. The CDR3 region has the DNA TGTGCCAGCAGCGTTGACCCCGGCAGAAACTATGGCTACACCTTC. Its protein is CASSVDPGRNYGYTF.

The CDR3 nucleotides are TGTGCCAGCAACACCCGCCCGGTGGGACTGAGCTCCTACAATGAGCAGTTCTTC. As protein: CASNTRPVGLSSYNEQFF. This chain connects TRBV7-2 to TRBJ2-1; a weak D match, TRBD2 (6 bases). The V gene lost 7 bases and the J gene lost 0 bases, with 22 bases spanning the gap. The V gene's germline CDR1 is SGHTA and CDR2 FQGNSA. The CDR3 loop spans 18 amino acids.

This chain links TRBV7-5 with TRBJ1-1. TRBV7-5 is noted as a pseudogene. CDR3 length: 16 amino acids. CDR3 DNA: TGTGCCAGAAGCTTAGTATCCTTAGGTTTGTACACTGAAGCTTTCTTT. It yields the protein CARSLVSLGLYTEAFF.

This clone came up once. The chain couples TRBV4-3 to TRBJ2-5; D unresolved. V dropped 0 bases and J dropped 5 bases, with 7 bases sitting between them. CDR1 is LGHNA, CDR2 YSLEER, per germline. The CDR3 has 13 residues. The CDR3 reads CASSQESGETQYF. CDR3 DNA: TGCGCCAGCAGCCAAGAAAGTGGGGAGACCCAGTACTTC.